This T cell receptor (beta chain) was identified during a study of CD8+ T cells in alopecia areata. Overall study results and limits: Clonality in the scalp and expanded CD8+ clones ranked among the top 100 were significantly decreased by tofacitinib.

V was trimmed by 7 bases and J by 1 base, leaving 10 bases between them. Looked up from germline, CDR1 is SQVTM and CDR2 is ANQGSEA. This CDR3 comprises 12 residues. Of note for this clone: Its antigen is undetermined.

Treatment given: oral pan-JAK inhibitor, 5-10 mg twice daily. Once RNA had been extracted, it was reverse transcribed into cDNA to act as the sequencing template. Clones were sequenced by immunoSEQ multiplex PCR, and TCRdb holds only the in-frame ones, with some missing. Among some 150,000 clones, 82% were seen once, and the ten largest hold 20% to 30%. The TCR was taken from a human donor with alopecia areata. The V and J genes are TRBV29-1 and TRBJ2-5, with D uncertain. The material sequenced was CD8+ T cells sorted from blood, taken at week 4, from a patient treated with tofacitinib. In DNA, the CDR3 is TGCAGCGGCGGACGCCTCCAAGAGACCCAGTACTTC. Its protein product is CSGGRLQETQYF.